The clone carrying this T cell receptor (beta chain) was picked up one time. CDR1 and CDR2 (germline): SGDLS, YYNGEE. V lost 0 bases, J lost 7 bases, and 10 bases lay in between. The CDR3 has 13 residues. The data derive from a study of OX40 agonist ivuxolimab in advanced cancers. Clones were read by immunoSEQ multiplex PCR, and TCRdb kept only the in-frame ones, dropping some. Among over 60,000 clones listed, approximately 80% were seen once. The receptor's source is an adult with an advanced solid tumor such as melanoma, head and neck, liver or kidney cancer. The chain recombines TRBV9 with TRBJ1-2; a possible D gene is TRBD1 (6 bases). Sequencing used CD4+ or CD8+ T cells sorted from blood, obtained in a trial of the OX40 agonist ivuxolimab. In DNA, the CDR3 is TGTGCCAGCAGCGTAGAGGTGGACAGTGGCTACACCTTC. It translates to CASSVEVDSGYTF.